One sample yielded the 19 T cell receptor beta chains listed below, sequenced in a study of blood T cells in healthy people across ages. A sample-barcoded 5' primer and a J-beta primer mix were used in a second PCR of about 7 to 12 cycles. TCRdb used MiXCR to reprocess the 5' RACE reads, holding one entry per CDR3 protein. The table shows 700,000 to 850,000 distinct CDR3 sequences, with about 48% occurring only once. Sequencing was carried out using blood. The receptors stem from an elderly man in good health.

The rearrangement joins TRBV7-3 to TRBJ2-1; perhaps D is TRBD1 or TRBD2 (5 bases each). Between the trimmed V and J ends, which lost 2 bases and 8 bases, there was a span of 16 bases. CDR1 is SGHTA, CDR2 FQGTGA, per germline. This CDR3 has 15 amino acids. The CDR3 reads CASSLQGVDGDEQFF. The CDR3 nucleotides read TGTGCCAGCAGCTTACAAGGGGTGGACGGGGATGAGCAGTTCTTC.

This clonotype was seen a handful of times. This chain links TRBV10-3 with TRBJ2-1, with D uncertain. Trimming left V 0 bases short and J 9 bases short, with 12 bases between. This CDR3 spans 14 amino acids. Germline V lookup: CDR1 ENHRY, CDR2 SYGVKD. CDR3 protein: CAISESSTAGEQFF. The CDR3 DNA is TGTGCCATCAGTGAGTCGAGCACAGCCGGTGAGCAGTTCTTC.

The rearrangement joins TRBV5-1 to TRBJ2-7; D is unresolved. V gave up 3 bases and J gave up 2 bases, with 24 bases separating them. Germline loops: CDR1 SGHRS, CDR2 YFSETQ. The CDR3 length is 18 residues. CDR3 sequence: CASSSRQTWPLSTYEQYF. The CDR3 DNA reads TGCGCCAGCAGCTCAAGGCAGACCTGGCCGTTAAGTACCTACGAGCAGTACTTC.

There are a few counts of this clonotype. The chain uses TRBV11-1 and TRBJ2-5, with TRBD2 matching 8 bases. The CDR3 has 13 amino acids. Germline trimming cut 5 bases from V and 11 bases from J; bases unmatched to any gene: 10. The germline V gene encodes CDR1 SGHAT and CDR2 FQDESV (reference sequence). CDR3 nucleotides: TGTGCCAGCAGCAACCCGCCGGGACTAGTTCAGTACTTC. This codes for CASSNPPGLVQYF.

The CDR3 here is CATSRDSGVWETQYF. The DNA of the CDR3 is TGTGCCACCAGCAGAGATTCGGGGGTTTGGGAGACCCAGTACTTC. The rearrangement joins TRBV15 to TRBJ2-5, with D perhaps TRBD2 (6 bases). CDR3 length: 15 residues. Between the trimmed V and J ends, which lost 0 bases and 5 bases, there was a span of 13 bases. Germline V gives CDR1 LNHNV, CDR2 YYDKDF (reference sequence).

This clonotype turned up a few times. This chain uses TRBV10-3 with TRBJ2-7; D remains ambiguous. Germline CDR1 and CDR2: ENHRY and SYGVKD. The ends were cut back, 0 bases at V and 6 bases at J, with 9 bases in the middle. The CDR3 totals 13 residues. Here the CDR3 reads CAISESQAAEQYF. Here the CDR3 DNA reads TGTGCCATCAGTGAGTCCCAGGCAGCCGAGCAGTACTTC.

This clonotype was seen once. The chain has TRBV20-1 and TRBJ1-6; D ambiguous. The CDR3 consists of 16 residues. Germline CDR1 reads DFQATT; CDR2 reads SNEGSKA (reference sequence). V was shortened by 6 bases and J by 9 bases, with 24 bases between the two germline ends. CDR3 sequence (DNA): TGCAGTGCGATACGGGGAGTGGAGGGAAGAAGTTCACCCCTCCACTTT. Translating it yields CSAIRGVEGRSSPLHF.

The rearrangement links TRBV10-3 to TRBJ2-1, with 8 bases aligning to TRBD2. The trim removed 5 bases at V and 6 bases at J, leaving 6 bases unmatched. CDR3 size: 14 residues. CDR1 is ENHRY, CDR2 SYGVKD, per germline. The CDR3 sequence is CAISPSGSGNEQFF. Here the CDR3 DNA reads TGTGCCATCAGTCCGAGCGGGAGCGGCAATGAGCAGTTCTTC.

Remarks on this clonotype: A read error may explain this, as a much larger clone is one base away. CDR3 residues: CASSLDYAGGSNEKLFF. CDR3 nucleotide sequence: TGTGCCAGCAGTTTAGACTATGCAGGGGGGTCTAATGAAAAACTGTTTTTT. The rearrangement links TRBV28 to TRBJ1-4, with 7 positions matching TRBD1. V dropped 2 bases and J dropped 3; count of bases not matched to a gene: 9. Germline assignment: CDR1 MDHEN and CDR2 SYDVKM. The CDR3 runs 17 residues.

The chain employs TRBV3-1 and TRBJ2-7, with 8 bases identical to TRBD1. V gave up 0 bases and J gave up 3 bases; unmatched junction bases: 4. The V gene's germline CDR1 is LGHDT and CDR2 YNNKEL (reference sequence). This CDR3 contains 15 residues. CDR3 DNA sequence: TGTGCCAGCAGCCAAGATAAGGACAGGGACTACGAGCAGTACTTC. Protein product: CASSQDKDRDYEQYF.

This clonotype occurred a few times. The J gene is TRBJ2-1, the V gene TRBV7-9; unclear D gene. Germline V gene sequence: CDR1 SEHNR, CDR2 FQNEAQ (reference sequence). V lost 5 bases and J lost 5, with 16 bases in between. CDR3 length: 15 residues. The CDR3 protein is CASSDLGVGHNEQFF. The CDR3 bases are TGTGCCAGCAGCGACCTAGGAGTAGGCCACAATGAGCAGTTCTTC.

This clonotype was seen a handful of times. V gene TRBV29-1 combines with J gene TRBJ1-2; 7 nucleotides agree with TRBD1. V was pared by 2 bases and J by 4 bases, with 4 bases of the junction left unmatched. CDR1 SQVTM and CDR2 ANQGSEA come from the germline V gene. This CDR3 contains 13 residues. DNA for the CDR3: TGCAGCGTTGAAAGGGGGCAGGTCTATGGCTACACCTTC. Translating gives CSVERGQVYGYTF.

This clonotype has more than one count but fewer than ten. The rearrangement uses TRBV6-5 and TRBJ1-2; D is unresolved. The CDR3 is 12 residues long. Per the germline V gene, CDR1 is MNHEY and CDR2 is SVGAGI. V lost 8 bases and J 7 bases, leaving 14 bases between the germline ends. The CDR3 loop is CASGSEIRGYTF. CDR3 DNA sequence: TGTGCCAGCGGGTCGGAGATCCGTGGCTACACCTTC.

The DNA for the CDR3 is TGTGCCAGCAATCCCCGGGACAGGGACTACGAGCAGTACTTC. Translated, it gives CASNPRDRDYEQYF. J is TRBJ2-7 and V is TRBV6-4; 9 bases fit TRBD1. V lost 7 bases and J lost 3; bases outside the gene matches: 7. CDR3 length equals 14 residues. Germline-derived CDR1 and CDR2 are MRHNA and SNTAGT.

CDR3 sequence: CSAGTSFYNEQFF. DNA for the CDR3: TGCAGTGCGGGTACTAGCTTCTACAATGAGCAGTTCTTC. This chain links TRBV20-1 with TRBJ2-1, with D tentatively TRBD2 (6 bases). The CDR3 is 13 residues long. V lost 6 bases and J lost 3, with 12 bases in between. CDR1 and CDR2 (germline): DFQATT, SNEGSKA (reference sequence).

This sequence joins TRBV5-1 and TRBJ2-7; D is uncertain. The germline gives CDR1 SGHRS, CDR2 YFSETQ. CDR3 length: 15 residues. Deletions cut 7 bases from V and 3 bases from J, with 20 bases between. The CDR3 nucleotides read TGCGCCAGCCGGCCCACAGTGTCCGCCAACTACGAGCAGTACTTC. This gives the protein CASRPTVSANYEQYF.

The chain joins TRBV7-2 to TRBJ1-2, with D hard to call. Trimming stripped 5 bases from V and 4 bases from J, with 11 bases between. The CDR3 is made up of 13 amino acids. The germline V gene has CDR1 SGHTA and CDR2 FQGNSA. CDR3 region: CASSGRGVYGYTF. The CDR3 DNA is TGTGCCAGCAGCGGCCGTGGGGTCTATGGCTACACCTTC.

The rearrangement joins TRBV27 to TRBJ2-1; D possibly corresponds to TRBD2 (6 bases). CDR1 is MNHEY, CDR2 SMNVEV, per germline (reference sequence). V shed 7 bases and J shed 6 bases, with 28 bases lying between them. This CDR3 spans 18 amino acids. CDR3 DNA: TGTGCCAGCATGAGGGACTCGCCCGGGCCAATAACCCCCAATGAGCAGTTCTTC. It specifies CASMRDSPGPITPNEQFF.

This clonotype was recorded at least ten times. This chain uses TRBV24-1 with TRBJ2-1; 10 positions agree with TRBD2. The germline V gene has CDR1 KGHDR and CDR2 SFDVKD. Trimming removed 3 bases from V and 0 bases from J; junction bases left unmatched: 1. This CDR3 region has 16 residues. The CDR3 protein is CATSDPSGSSYNEQFF. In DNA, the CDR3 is TGTGCCACCAGTGATCCTAGCGGGAGCTCCTACAATGAGCAGTTCTTC.